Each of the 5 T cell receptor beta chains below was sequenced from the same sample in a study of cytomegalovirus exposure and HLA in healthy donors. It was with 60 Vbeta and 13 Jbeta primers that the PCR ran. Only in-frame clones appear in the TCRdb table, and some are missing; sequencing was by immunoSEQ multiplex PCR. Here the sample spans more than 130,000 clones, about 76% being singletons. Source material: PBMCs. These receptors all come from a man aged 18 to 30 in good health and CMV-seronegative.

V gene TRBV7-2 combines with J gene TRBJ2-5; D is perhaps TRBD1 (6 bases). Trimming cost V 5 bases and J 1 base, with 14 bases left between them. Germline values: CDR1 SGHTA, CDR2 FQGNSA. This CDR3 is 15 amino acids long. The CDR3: CASSLHGQSQETQYF. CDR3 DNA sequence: TGTGCCAGCAGCCTTCATGGACAGAGCCAAGAGACCCAGTACTTC.

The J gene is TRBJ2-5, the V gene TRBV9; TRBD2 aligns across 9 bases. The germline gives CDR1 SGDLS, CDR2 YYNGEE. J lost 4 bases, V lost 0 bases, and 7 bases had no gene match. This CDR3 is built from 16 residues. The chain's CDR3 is CASSVGGTSFRETQYF. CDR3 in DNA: TGTGCCAGCAGCGTAGGAGGGACTAGCTTTCGAGAGACCCAGTACTTC.

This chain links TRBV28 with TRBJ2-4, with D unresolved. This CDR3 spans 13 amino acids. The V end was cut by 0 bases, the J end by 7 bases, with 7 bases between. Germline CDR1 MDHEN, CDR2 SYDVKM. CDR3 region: CASSLWSRNIQYF. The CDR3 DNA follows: TGTGCCAGCAGTTTATGGAGTCGGAACATTCAGTACTTC. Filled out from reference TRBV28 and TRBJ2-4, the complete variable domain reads DVKVTQSSRYLVKRTGEKVFLECVQDMDHENMFWYRQDPGLGLRLIYFSYDVKMKEKGDIPEGYSVSREKKERFSLILESASTNQTSMYLCASSLWSRNIQYFGAGTRLSVL.

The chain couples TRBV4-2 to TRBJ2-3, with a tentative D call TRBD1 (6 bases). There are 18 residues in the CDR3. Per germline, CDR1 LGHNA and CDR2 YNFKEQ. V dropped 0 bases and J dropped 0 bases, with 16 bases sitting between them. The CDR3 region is CASSQERATGSSTDTQYF. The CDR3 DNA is TGTGCCAGCAGCCAAGAGAGGGCGACAGGATCTAGCACAGATACGCAGTATTTT.

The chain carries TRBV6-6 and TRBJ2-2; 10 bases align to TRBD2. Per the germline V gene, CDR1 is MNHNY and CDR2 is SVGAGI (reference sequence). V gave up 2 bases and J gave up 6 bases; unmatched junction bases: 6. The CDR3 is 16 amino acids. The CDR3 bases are TGTGCCAGCAGTTACAGGGGACTAGCGAATTCCGGGGAGCTGTTTTTT. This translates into CASSYRGLANSGELFF.